Shown below are 24 T cell receptor beta chains from a single sample sequenced in a study of response to subunit inactivated influenza vaccine. Each CDR3 protein gets one entry after TCRdb re-called the RT-PCR reads with MiXCR. The sample has over 400,000 distinct CDR3 sequences; approximately 12% are singletons. Sequenced here: PBMCs from blood, sampled about 6 weeks after vaccination. Source of these receptors: a man aged 50 to 59 who received an inactivated influenza vaccine.

This clonotype has ten or more counts. The V and J genes are TRBV27 and TRBJ1-5; possible D gene TRBD1, 5 bases. This CDR3 is 16 amino acids long. CDR1 MNHEY and CDR2 SMNVEV come from the germline V gene (reference sequence). The germline V and J ends were trimmed by 5 bases and 0 bases, with 14 bases remaining between them. The CDR3 sequence: CASSTVGTASNQPQHF. CDR3 DNA sequence: TGTGCCAGCAGTACGGTTGGGACCGCTAGCAATCAGCCCCAGCATTTT.

The chain has TRBV7-8 and TRBJ2-1; 11 bases line up with TRBD2. This CDR3 is 16 amino acids long. V shed 5 bases, J shed 7 bases, and the junction held 10 bases outside the gene matches. Germline values: CDR1 SGHVS, CDR2 FQNEAQ. The CDR3 reads CASSQIGLAGVNEQFF. CDR3 coding DNA: TGTGCCAGCAGCCAGATAGGACTAGCGGGTGTAAATGAGCAGTTCTTC.

This clonotype turned up a few times. This rearrangement joins TRBV24-1 to TRBJ1-1, with unresolved D. Trimming pared 2 bases from V and 5 bases from J, leaving 8 bases between. Germline values: CDR1 KGHDR, CDR2 SFDVKD. The CDR3 sequence is 13 residues long. In nucleotides, the CDR3 is TGTGCCACCAGTGATTACCCGGGGACTGAAGCTTTCTTT. Amino acid sequence: CATSDYPGTEAFF.

This clonotype was seen a few times. The chain employs TRBV29-1 and TRBJ2-5; D possibly corresponds to TRBD1 (6 bases). V was cut by 3 bases and J by 1 base, with 9 bases left in between. This CDR3 is 13 amino acids long. CDR1 SQVTM and CDR2 ANQGSEA come from the germline V gene. The CDR3 coding sequence is TGCAGCGTTGACCCGGACAGCCAAGAGACCCAGTACTTC. This codes for CSVDPDSQETQYF.

This clonotype was counted between two and nine times. The V and J genes are TRBV20-1 and TRBJ2-2, with 10 nucleotides matching TRBD2. V lost 4 bases, J lost 2 bases, and 13 bases stayed unmatched. This CDR3 has 18 residues. CDR1 is DFQATT and CDR2 is SNEGSKA in the germline V gene (reference sequence). CDR3 nucleotides: TGCAGTGCTACGAAAGCGGGAGGGGGTAGACCAAACACCGGGGAGCTGTTTTTT. This encodes CSATKAGGGRPNTGELFF.

V usage is TRBV6-1 and J usage is TRBJ2-2, with D perhaps TRBD1 or TRBD2 (6 bases each). The CDR3 loop spans 13 amino acids. Trimming shortened V by 5 bases and J by 4 bases, and 8 bases separated the two germline ends. Looked up from germline, CDR1 is MNHNS and CDR2 is SASEGT. CDR3 nucleotides: TGTGCCAGCAGTAAGGGGGGCACCGGGGAGCTGTTTTTT. Translation gives CASSKGGTGELFF.

This clonotype has only a few counts. The V gene is TRBV27, the J gene TRBJ2-7, with D perhaps matching TRBD1 (6 bases). The CDR3 is made up of 14 amino acids. Trimming cost V 7 bases and J 0 bases, with 13 bases left between them. Germline V lookup: CDR1 MNHEY, CDR2 SMNVEV (reference sequence). CDR3 in DNA: TGTGCCAGCAAGGACAGTGTTCTCTCCTACGAGCAGTACTTC. It specifies CASKDSVLSYEQYF.

This clonotype occurred many times. The V gene is TRBV27, the J gene TRBJ2-1, with 8 bases matching TRBD1. This CDR3 spans 16 amino acids. Germline CDR1 and CDR2: MNHEY and SMNVEV (reference sequence). With V trimmed by 5 bases and J by 9 bases, 15 bases remained unmatched. The CDR3 protein is CASSPLSIGQGSEQFF. The CDR3 nucleotides are TGTGCCAGCAGTCCACTATCAATCGGACAGGGCAGTGAGCAGTTCTTC.

This clonotype has more than one count but fewer than ten. The chain has TRBV5-1 and TRBJ2-7; D is perhaps TRBD1 (6 bases). V was cut by 3 bases and J by 5 bases, with 12 bases left in between. The CDR3 extends over 13 amino acids. Germline assignment: CDR1 SGHRS and CDR2 YFSETQ. CDR3 region: CASSSIGGDEQYF. CDR3 nucleotides: TGCGCCAGCAGCTCAATTGGGGGCGACGAGCAGTACTTC.

J is TRBJ1-6 and V is TRBV20-1, with 7 bases aligning to TRBD1. Germline values: CDR1 DFQATT, CDR2 SNEGSKA (reference sequence). V shed 3 bases, J shed 7 bases, and the junction held 3 bases outside the gene matches. The CDR3 length is 13 residues. CDR3 region: CSARPTGNSPLHF. The CDR3 nucleotides read TGCAGTGCTAGGCCGACAGGGAATTCACCCCTCCACTTT.

This clonotype has ten or more counts. The chain recombines TRBV20-1 with TRBJ1-6, with D unclear. Trimming took off 0 bases at V and 2 bases at J, with 11 bases between the two ends. Germline V CDR1 and CDR2: DFQATT, SNEGSKA (reference sequence). This CDR3 is built from 16 residues. CDR3 residues: CSARDSGLTYNSPLHF. The CDR3 DNA reads as TGCAGTGCTAGAGATAGTGGGTTAACCTATAATTCACCCCTCCACTTT.

Worth noting for this clonotype: Relative to the germline gene, one junction end is altered; a read error may explain this. The chain links TRBV2 to TRBJ2-1; 8 nucleotides agree with TRBD2. The CDR3 spans 14 residues. Germline V gene lookup returns CDR1 SNHLY and CDR2 FYNNEI. The CDR3 DNA follows: TGTGCCAGCACTGAACGGGGGGGCTACAATGAGCAGTTCTTC. Protein: CASTERGGYNEQFF.

This clonotype has ten or more counts. This chain uses TRBV12-3 or TRBV12-4 with TRBJ2-3; 7 bases map to TRBD1. V shed 8 bases and J 5 bases; nucleotides not matched to a gene: 4. The CDR3 spans 12 residues. The chain's CDR3 is CASRPGGDTQYF. The CDR3 DNA reads as TGTGCCAGCCGCCCAGGGGGAGATACGCAGTATTTT.

This chain uses TRBV20-1 with TRBJ2-1; D unresolved. This CDR3 spans 14 amino acids. Deletions cut 6 bases from V and 2 bases from J, with 14 bases between. Germline V gives CDR1 DFQATT, CDR2 SNEGSKA (reference sequence). The CDR3 nucleotides are TGCAGTGCGTCGAGCGTTAGAACCTACAATGAGCAGTTCTTC. Residues: CSASSVRTYNEQFF.

V is TRBV12-3 or TRBV12-4 and J is TRBJ1-4, with 11 bases aligning to TRBD1. J lost 8 bases, V lost 3 bases, and 5 bases had no gene match. This CDR3 region has 15 residues. The CDR3 sequence: CASSFPDRGREKLFF. The CDR3 DNA follows: TGTGCCAGCAGTTTCCCGGACAGGGGGCGAGAAAAACTGTTTTTT.

The chain joins TRBV4-2 to TRBJ2-7, with 7 bases that match TRBD2. Per the germline V gene, CDR1 is LGHNA and CDR2 is YNFKEQ. The V segment lost 1 base and the J segment 6 bases; nucleotides outside the gene matches: 3. The CDR3 runs to 13 residues. The CDR3 nucleotides are TGTGCCAGCAGCCAAGGGGCGGGGGTCGAGCAGTACTTC. It specifies CASSQGAGVEQYF.

This clonotype has just a few counts. The rearrangement uses TRBV7-2 and TRBJ1-1; 7 bases match TRBD1. The trim removed 7 bases at V and 0 bases at J, leaving 5 bases unmatched. CDR1 and CDR2 (germline): SGHTA, FQGNSA. CDR3 size: 14 residues. This CDR3 is CASTRDSMNTEAFF. CDR3 bases: TGTGCCAGCACCCGGGACAGCATGAACACTGAAGCTTTCTTT. The entire variable domain, with the rest obtained from reference TRBV7-2 and TRBJ1-1, is as follows: GAGVSQSPSNKVTEKGKDVELRCDPISGHTALYWYRQSLGQGLEFLIYFQGNSAPDKSGLPSDRFSAERTGGSVSTLTIQRTQQEDSAVYLCASTRDSMNTEAFFGQGTRLTVV.

This clonotype was recorded many times. This rearrangement joins TRBV18 to TRBJ2-3; 10 bases match TRBD1. The CDR3 runs 14 residues. The germline CDR1 and CDR2 sequences are KGHSH and LQKENI. Unmatched junction bases numbered 5, after V lost 6 bases and J lost 5 bases. The CDR3 DNA is TGTGCCAGCTCCCAGACAGGGGGCAAAGATACGCAGTATTTT. Its translation is CASSQTGGKDTQYF.

This clonotype was seen many times. This chain uses TRBV24-1 with TRBJ2-1, with TRBD2 matching 11 bases. The CDR3 totals 15 residues. Germline lookup yields CDR1 KGHDR and CDR2 SFDVKD. After removal of 3 bases from V and 7 bases from J, the junction contained 4 bases not matched to a gene. The CDR3 loop reads CATSDPRTSGNEQFF. In DNA, the CDR3 is TGTGCCACCAGTGATCCCAGGACTAGCGGGAATGAGCAGTTCTTC.

About this clonotype: One end of the junction varies from germline; a read error may be responsible. V usage is TRBV5-1 and J usage is TRBJ2-1; the D is unclear. The CDR3 spans 12 residues. Germline-derived CDR1 and CDR2 are SGHRS and YFSETQ. This chain's CDR3 is CAGSLAYNEQFF. The CDR3, as DNA: TGCGCCGGCAGCTTGGCGTACAATGAGCAGTTCTTC. Based on the CDR3 plus reference TRBV5-1 and TRBJ2-1, the full variable domain is KAGVTQTPRYLIKTRGQQVTLSCSPISGHRSVSWYQQTPGQGLQFLFEYFSETQRNKGNFPGRFSGRQFSNSRSEMNVSTLELGDSALYLCAGSLAYNEQFFGPGTRLTVL.

The V gene is TRBV3-1, the J gene TRBJ2-1; the match to TRBD2 covers 13 bases. V shed 7 bases and J 8 bases; nucleotides not matched to a gene: 8. Germline CDR1 and CDR2: LGHDT and YNNKEL (reference sequence). The CDR3 covers 15 residues. The CDR3 bases are TGTGCCAGCAAAGGGACTAGCGGGATTGGGGATGAGCAGTTCTTC. The encoded protein is CASKGTSGIGDEQFF.

The table lists this clonotype with many counts. CDR3 nucleotides: TGTGCCAGCAGCCAAGATAGAGGCAACACCGGGGAGCTGTTTTTT. This translates into CASSQDRGNTGELFF. The V call is TRBV4-2, the J call TRBJ2-2; D uncertain. The V gene's germline CDR1 is LGHNA and CDR2 YNFKEQ. CDR3 length: 15 residues. Trimming stripped 0 bases from V and 2 bases from J, with 7 bases between.

J is TRBJ2-5 and V is TRBV5-5, with a possible D match to TRBD2 (6 bases). The CDR3 loop spans 15 amino acids. Germline CDR1 is SGHKS and CDR2 is YYEKEE (reference sequence). The germline V and J ends were trimmed by 2 bases and 7 bases, with 18 bases remaining between them. The CDR3 loop reads CASSFTPGVPGTQYF. The CDR3 nucleotides are TGTGCCAGCAGCTTTACTCCGGGGGTCCCCGGGACCCAGTACTTC.

The table lists this clonotype with a few counts. V is TRBV6-1 and J is TRBJ1-6; a weak D match, TRBD1 (6 bases). The length of the CDR3 is 13 residues. V lost 6 bases to trimming and J lost 9 bases, with 12 bases between them. Germline V gene data show CDR1 as MNHNS and CDR2 as SASEGT. CDR3: CASRKEGGSPLHF. The DNA for the CDR3 is TGTGCCAGCAGAAAGGAAGGGGGTTCACCCCTCCACTTT.